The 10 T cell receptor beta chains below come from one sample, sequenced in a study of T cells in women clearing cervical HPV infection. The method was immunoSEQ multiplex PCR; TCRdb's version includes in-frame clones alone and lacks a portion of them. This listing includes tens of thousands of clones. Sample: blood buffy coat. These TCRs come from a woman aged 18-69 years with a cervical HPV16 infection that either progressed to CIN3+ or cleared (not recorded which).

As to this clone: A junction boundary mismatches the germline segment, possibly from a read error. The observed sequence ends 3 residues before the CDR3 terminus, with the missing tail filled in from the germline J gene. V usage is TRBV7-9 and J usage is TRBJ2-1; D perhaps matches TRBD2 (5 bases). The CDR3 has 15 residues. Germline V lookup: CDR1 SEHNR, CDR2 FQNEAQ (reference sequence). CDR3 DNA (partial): TGTGCCAGCAGCGCACGGGGTATCTCCAACAATGAG. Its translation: CASSARGISNNE. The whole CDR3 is CASSARGISNNEQFF.

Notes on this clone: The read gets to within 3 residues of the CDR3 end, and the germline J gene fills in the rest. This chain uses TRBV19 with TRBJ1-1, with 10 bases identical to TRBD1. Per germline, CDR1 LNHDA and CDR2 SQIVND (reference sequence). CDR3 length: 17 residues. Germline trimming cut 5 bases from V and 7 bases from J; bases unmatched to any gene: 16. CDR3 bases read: TGTGCCAGTAGTTCCCGACCGGGACAGGGGTATCGCTATGAA. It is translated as CASSSRPGQGYRYE. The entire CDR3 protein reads CASSSRPGQGYRYEAFF.

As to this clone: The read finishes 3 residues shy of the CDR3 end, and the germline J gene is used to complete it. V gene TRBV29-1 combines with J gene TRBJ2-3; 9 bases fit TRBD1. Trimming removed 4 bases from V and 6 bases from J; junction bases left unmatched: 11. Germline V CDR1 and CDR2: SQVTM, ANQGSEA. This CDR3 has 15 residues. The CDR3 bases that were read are TGCAGCGTTGTTACCTGGGACAGGGATGAGGATACG. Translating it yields CSVVTWDRDEDT. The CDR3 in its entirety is CSVVTWDRDEDTQYF.

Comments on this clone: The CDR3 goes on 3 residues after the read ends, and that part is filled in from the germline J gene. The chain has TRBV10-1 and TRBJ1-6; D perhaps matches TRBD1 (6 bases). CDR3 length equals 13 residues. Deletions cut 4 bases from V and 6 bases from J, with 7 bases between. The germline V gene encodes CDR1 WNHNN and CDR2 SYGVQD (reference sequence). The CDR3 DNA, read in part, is TGCGCCAGCAGTGGGGACATTAATTCACCC. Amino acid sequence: CASSGDINSP. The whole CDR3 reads CASSGDINSPLHF.

CDR3 amino acids: CASSEQGGATNEKLFF. The CDR3 DNA, read in part, is TGCGCCAGCAGCGAACAGGGGGGGGCAACTAATGAAAAA. This chain links TRBV5-1 with TRBJ1-4; 8 bases are a match to TRBD1. From the germline J gene comes the end of the CDR3, since the read stops 3 residues before it. Looked up from germline, CDR1 is SGHRS and CDR2 is YFSETQ. V lost 4 bases, J lost 0 bases, and 5 bases stayed unmatched. The CDR3 totals 16 residues.

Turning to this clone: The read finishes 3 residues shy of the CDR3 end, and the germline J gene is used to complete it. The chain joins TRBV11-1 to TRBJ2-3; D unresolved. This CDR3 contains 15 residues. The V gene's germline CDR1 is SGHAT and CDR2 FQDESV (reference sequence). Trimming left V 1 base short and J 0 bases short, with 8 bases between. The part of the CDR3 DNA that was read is TGTGCCAGCAGCTTAGACATGGTTAGCACAGATACG. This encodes CASSLDMVSTDT. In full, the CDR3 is CASSLDMVSTDTQYF.

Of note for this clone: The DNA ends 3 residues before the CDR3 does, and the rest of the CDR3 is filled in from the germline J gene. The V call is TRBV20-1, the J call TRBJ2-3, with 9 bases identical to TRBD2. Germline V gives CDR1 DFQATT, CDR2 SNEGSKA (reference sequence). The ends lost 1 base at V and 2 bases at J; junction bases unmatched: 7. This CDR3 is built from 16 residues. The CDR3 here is CSARVARGGNTDTQYF. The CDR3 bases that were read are TGCAGTGCTAGAGTGGCGCGGGGGGGAAACACAGATACG.

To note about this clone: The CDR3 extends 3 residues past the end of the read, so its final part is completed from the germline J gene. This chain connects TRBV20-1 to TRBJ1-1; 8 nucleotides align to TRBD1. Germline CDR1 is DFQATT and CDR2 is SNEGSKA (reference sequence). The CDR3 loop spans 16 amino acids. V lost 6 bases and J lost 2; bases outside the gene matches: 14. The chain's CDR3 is CSAVGSGGVSNTEAFF. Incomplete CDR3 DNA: TGCAGTGCCGTAGGTTCAGGGGGCGTTTCTAACACTGAA.

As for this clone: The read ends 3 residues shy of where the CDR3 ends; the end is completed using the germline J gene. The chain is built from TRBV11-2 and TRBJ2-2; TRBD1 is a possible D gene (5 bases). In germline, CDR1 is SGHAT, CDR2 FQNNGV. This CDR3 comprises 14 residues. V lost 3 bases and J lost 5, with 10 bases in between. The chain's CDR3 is CASSFDRSTGELFF. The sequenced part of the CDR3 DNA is TGTGCCAGCAGCTTTGACAGATCAACCGGGGAG. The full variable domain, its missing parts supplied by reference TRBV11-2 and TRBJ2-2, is EAGVAQSPRYKIIEKRQSVAFWCNPISGHATLYWYQQILGQGPKLLIQFQNNGVVDDSQLPKDRFSAERLKGVDSTLKIQPAKLEDSAVYLCASSFDRSTGELFFGEGSRLTVL.

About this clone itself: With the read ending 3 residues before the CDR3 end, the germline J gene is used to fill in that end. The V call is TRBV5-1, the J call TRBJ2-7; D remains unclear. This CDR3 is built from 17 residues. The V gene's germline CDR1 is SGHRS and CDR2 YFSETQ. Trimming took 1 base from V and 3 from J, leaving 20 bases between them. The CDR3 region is CASSLMISSLQNYEQYF. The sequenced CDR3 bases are TGCGCCAGCAGCTTGATGATATCTTCACTTCAAAACTACGAG.